This entry features one T cell receptor beta chain sequence. No antigen is known for it. The data stem from a study of CD8 T cell repertoires and HIV-1 epitope variants. Study details: Controls were a CMV, EBV and flu peptide pool, Ebola AY9 negative control, and no-peptide well.

Broader study findings: Under 10 antigen-specific TCR beta clonotypes were found; roughly six seemed cross-reactive to variants.

V was pared by 6 bases and J by 3 bases, with 6 bases between. The CDR3 totals 13 residues. CDR1 and CDR2 from the germline V gene are MDHEN and SYDVKM. Profiling relied on immunoSEQ multiplex PCR, and the TCRdb table lists in-frame clones only, not all of them. The table has 4,500 to 5,500 clones, roughly 76% seen once. The J gene is TRBJ2-6, the V gene TRBV28, with D uncertain. The source material was cultured CD8+ T cells derived from PBMCs. The clonotype comes from a male donor with HIV. The CDR3 spells CASRGVGANVLTF. As DNA, the CDR3 is TGTGCCAGCAGGGGTGTTGGGGCCAACGTCCTGACTTTC.